Below are 8 T cell receptor beta chains sequenced from a single sample in a study of blood T cells in healthy people across ages. Next came a second PCR, run for 7 to 11 cycles, which used a sample-barcoded 5' primer along with a J-beta primer mix. TCRdb re-called the 5' RACE reads through MiXCR, storing one row per CDR3 protein. In the table there are some 920,000 distinct CDR3 sequences, roughly 51% of which are singletons. What was sequenced was blood. Receptors were obtained from a woman in her sixties in good health.

The V call is TRBV6-6, the J call TRBJ1-1; D is unclear. The CDR3 is made up of 11 amino acids. V lost 3 bases and J 6 bases, leaving 5 bases between the germline ends. Germline V gene lookup returns CDR1 MNHNY and CDR2 SVGAGI (reference sequence). CDR3 protein: CASSYGPEAFF. CDR3 nucleotide sequence: TGTGCCAGCAGTTATGGACCTGAAGCTTTCTTT.

This clonotype was seen only a few times. The rearrangement joins TRBV29-1 to TRBJ2-5, with 10 bases fitting TRBD2. The CDR3 loop spans 15 amino acids. Germline CDR1 is SQVTM and CDR2 is ANQGSEA. Trimming cost V 6 bases and J 1 base; bases outside gene matches: 8. The CDR3 protein is CSVALAGVSQETQYF. CDR3 sequence (DNA): TGCAGCGTCGCCCTAGCGGGAGTATCCCAAGAGACCCAGTACTTC.

This chain connects TRBV25-1 to TRBJ2-7, with D possibly being TRBD1 (6 bases). Germline assignment: CDR1 MGHDK and CDR2 SYGVNS. The CDR3 is 16 residues long. The germline V and J ends were trimmed by 10 bases and 0 bases, with 22 bases remaining between them. This CDR3 reads CATPHVGQGSSYEQYF. The CDR3, as DNA: TGTGCCACCCCACATGTGGGGCAGGGGAGCTCCTACGAGCAGTACTTC.

The J gene is TRBJ2-1, the V gene TRBV18; D is perhaps TRBD1 (7 bases). The CDR3 has 13 residues. Trimming pared 5 bases from V and 10 bases from J, leaving 15 bases between. CDR1 is KGHSH and CDR2 is LQKENI in the germline V gene. In DNA, the CDR3 is TGTGCCAGCTCAGCGGGACAGTCCGACGAGCAGTTCTTC. It specifies CASSAGQSDEQFF.

This clonotype was picked up a small number of times. The V and J genes are TRBV11-1 and TRBJ2-3; the D gene is possibly TRBD2 (5 bases). The CDR3 sequence is 17 residues long. Trimming stripped 6 bases from V and 1 base from J, with 20 bases between. Looked up from germline, CDR1 is SGHAT and CDR2 is FQDESV (reference sequence). CDR3 in DNA: TGTGCCAGCAGTTACCGCTCGGGGTTTAGGGGCACAGATACGCAGTATTTT. Its protein product is CASSYRSGFRGTDTQYF.

This clonotype was picked up a small number of times. The CDR3: CSARDDGSSYEQYF. CDR3 bases: TGCAGTGCTAGAGATGACGGAAGCTCCTACGAGCAGTACTTC. The chain couples TRBV20-1 to TRBJ2-7, with D unclear. This CDR3 comprises 14 residues. Trimming took 0 bases from V and 0 from J, leaving 9 bases between them. Germline CDR1 is DFQATT and CDR2 is SNEGSKA (reference sequence).

This clonotype appeared a few times. The chain employs TRBV7-8 and TRBJ2-7, with a possible D match to TRBD2 (6 bases). CDR1 is SGHVS and CDR2 is FQNEAQ in the germline V gene. The CDR3 spans 14 residues. Between the trimmed V and J ends, which lost 5 bases and 7 bases, there was a span of 18 bases. The CDR3 coding sequence is TGTGCCAGCAGCCCCTTCGGGGACTCTAGGGAGCAGTACTTC. Translating it yields CASSPFGDSREQYF.

This chain uses TRBV2 with TRBJ1-6, with D possibly TRBD1 on 6 matching bases. V dropped 8 bases and J dropped 8 bases, with 10 bases sitting between them. The CDR3 contains 12 residues. Germline CDR1 and CDR2: SNHLY and FYNNEI. The CDR3: CASYRDHSPLHF. The DNA of the CDR3 is TGTGCCAGCTACAGGGACCATTCACCCCTCCACTTT. The full variable domain, in which reference TRBV2 and TRBJ1-6 provide the parts outside the CDR3, is EPEVTQTPSHQVTQMGQEVILRCVPISNHLYFYWYRQILGQKVEFLVSFYNNEISEKSEIFDDQFSVERPDGSNFTLKIRSTKLEDSAMYFCASYRDHSPLHFGNGTRLTVT.